This T cell receptor (beta chain) was captured by sequencing in a study of human T cells and chemical hapten exposure. TCRdb analysed the RACE reads with MiXCR anew, one entry per CDR3 protein. The data hold 180,000 or so distinct CDR3 sequences, with around 30% observed a single time. Germline V gives CDR1 SEHNR, CDR2 FQNEAQ (reference sequence). The CDR3 is made up of 17 amino acids. Trimming at V came to 5 bases and at J to 0 bases, leaving 10 bases not matched to a gene. Time point here: pre-sensitization, week 0. Treatment in this sample: therapeutic diphenylcyclopropenone sensitization with weekly scalp DPC.

Sequencing used whole blood, obtained in connection with sensitization to the hapten diphenylcyclopropenone (DPC). This sequence was found in a woman under 40 with alopecia areata. Some clones in this sample may be carry-over from other donors' samples. This chain uses TRBV7-9 with TRBJ2-7, with 10 bases identical to TRBD2. The CDR3 DNA reads TGTGCCAGCAGCCCCCCTAGCGGGAGTGGAAGCTCCTACGAGCAGTACTTC. The encoded protein is CASSPPSGSGSSYEQYF.